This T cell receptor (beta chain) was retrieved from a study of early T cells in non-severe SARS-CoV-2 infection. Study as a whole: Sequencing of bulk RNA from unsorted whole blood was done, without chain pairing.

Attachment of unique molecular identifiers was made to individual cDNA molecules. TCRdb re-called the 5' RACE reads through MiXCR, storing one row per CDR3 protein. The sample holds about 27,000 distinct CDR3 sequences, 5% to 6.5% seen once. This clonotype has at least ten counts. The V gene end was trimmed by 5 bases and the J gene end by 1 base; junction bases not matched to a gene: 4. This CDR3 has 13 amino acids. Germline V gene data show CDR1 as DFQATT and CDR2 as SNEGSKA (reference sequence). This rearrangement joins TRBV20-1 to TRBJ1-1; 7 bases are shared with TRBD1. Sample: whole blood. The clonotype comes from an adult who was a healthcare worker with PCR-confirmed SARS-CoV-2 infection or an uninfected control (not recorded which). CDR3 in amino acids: CSAPRTGNTEAFF. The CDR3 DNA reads TGCAGTGCTCCCCGGACAGGGAACACTGAAGCTTTCTTT.